This TCR beta chain originates from a study of T-cell memory formation after mild COVID-19. CDR3 length: 16 residues. V was clipped by 3 bases and J by 5 bases, with 17 bases between them. Germline assignment: CDR1 LGHDT and CDR2 YNNKEL (reference sequence). This clonotype has a handful of counts. TCRdb analysed the 5' RACE reads with MiXCR anew, one entry per CDR3 protein. The sample yields 450,000 or so distinct CDR3 sequences, around 25% seen once. The TCR was taken from an adult woman who had mild COVID-19 (a few samples of this study predate the infection). Cell type and time point are not known. What was sequenced was PBMCs or a T cell subset sorted from them (not recorded which). The chain couples TRBV3-1 to TRBJ2-1; D gene ambiguous. CDR3 in DNA: TGTGCCAGCAGCCACCCGGTGGGGTCCAGACACAATGAGCAGTTCTTC. It specifies CASSHPVGSRHNEQFF.